The next 31 T cell receptor beta chains were all read from a single sample in a study of T cell responses to AZD1222 COVID-19 vaccine. Produced via immunoSEQ multiplex PCR; TCRdb's table is partial and in-frame only. The table has around 130,000 clones, around 90% seen once. Source: peripheral blood, taken on day 0 of MenACWY control vaccination. These receptors were taken from an adult in good health.

The V call is TRBV2, the J call TRBJ1-1, with D uncertain. The CDR3 runs 14 residues. V lost 0 bases and J 9 bases, leaving 14 bases between the germline ends. Per the germline V gene, CDR1 is SNHLY and CDR2 is FYNNEI. CDR3 in amino acids: CASSEALGSRKAFF. The CDR3 DNA reads as TGTGCCAGCAGTGAAGCGCTTGGGAGCCGCAAAGCTTTCTTT.

The gene calls are TRBV5-6 and TRBJ2-7; D might be TRBD2 (6 bases). CDR3 length: 14 amino acids. Trimming removed 1 base from V and 2 bases from J, with 10 bases in between. Germline values: CDR1 SGHDT, CDR2 YYEEEE. DNA of the CDR3: TGTGCCAGCAGCTTGACGGTAGCGGCCTACGAGCAGTACTTC. This translates into CASSLTVAAYEQYF.

CDR3 sequence (DNA): TGTGCCAGCAGTGAATACGTGGGTAATGGCAATCAGCCCCAGCATTTT. Residues: CASSEYVGNGNQPQHF. V usage is TRBV2 and J usage is TRBJ1-5; D remains unclear. CDR3 length: 16 residues. Trimming removed 2 bases from V and 2 bases from J, with 13 bases in between. Germline CDR1 reads SNHLY; CDR2 reads FYNNEI.

This rearrangement joins TRBV29-1 to TRBJ1-1; D call uncertain. Germline loops: CDR1 SQVTM, CDR2 ANQGSEA. With 4 bases removed from V and 0 bases from J, the gap between germline ends came to 18 bases. The CDR3 totals 16 residues. This chain's CDR3 is CSVVDGQALMNTEAFF. DNA of the CDR3: TGCAGCGTTGTAGATGGGCAGGCCCTCATGAACACTGAAGCTTTCTTT.

The chain combines TRBV6-2 or TRBV6-3 with TRBJ1-2, with no clear D. Trimming took off 5 bases at V and 7 bases at J, with 11 bases between the two ends. The CDR3 is 12 amino acids. Germline V gives CDR1 MNHEY, CDR2 SVGEGT. In nucleotides, the CDR3 is TGTGCCAGCAGTACCTCTATATCTGGCTACACCTTC. Translated, it gives CASSTSISGYTF.

V and J are TRBV18 and TRBJ1-2; 7 bases line up with TRBD1. J gave up 2 bases and V 5 bases, and 11 bases lay outside the gene matches. CDR3 length: 16 amino acids. Germline V gene data show CDR1 as KGHSH and CDR2 as LQKENI. CDR3 region: CASSAYGTEANYGYTF. The CDR3, as DNA: TGTGCCAGCTCAGCTTATGGGACAGAAGCCAACTATGGCTACACCTTC. Variable domain in full (rest from reference TRBV18 and TRBJ1-2): NAGVMQNPRHLVRRRGQEARLRCSPMKGHSHVYWYRQLPEEGLKFMVYLQKENIIDESGMPKERFSAEFPKEGPSILRIQQVVRGDSAAYFCASSAYGTEANYGYTFGSGTRLTVV.

The rearrangement links TRBV24-1 to TRBJ2-3, with 11 bases fitting TRBD1. The CDR3 consists of 14 residues. Germline-derived CDR1 and CDR2 are KGHDR and SFDVKD. V lost 2 bases, J lost 8 bases, and 2 bases stayed unmatched. The CDR3 sequence: CATSDSGTGGTQYF. The CDR3 nucleotides are TGTGCCACCAGTGATTCTGGGACAGGGGGTACGCAGTATTTT.

The V call is TRBV6-5, the J call TRBJ2-3; D might be TRBD1 or TRBD2, each matching 6 bases. V was pared by 0 bases and J by 5 bases, with 12 bases between. Germline CDR1 is MNHEY and CDR2 is SVGAGI. CDR3 length equals 15 residues. The CDR3 protein is CASSYSGRGGDTQYF. CDR3 sequence (DNA): TGTGCCAGCAGTTACTCGGGCAGGGGAGGAGATACGCAGTATTTT.

This rearrangement joins TRBV5-1 to TRBJ2-3; no clear D gene. The CDR3 is 16 amino acids. With 4 bases removed from V and 2 bases from J, the gap between germline ends came to 17 bases. The germline V gene encodes CDR1 SGHRS and CDR2 YFSETQ. CDR3 in amino acids: CASSELAQPYTDTQYF. The CDR3 coding sequence is TGCGCCAGCAGCGAGTTGGCGCAGCCGTACACAGATACGCAGTATTTT.

This chain connects TRBV3-1 (or the pseudogene TRBV3-2) to TRBJ2-7; maybe TRBD2 (5 bases). Deletions cut 5 bases from V and 4 bases from J, with 18 bases between. The germline V gene encodes CDR1 LGHDT and CDR2 YNNKEL (reference sequence). CDR3 length equals 15 residues. CDR3 sequence: CASSYSGQKGYEQYF. The CDR3 nucleotides are TGTGCCAGCAGCTACAGCGGCCAAAAAGGATACGAGCAGTACTTC.

As DNA, the CDR3 is TGTGCCACCAGCAGAGATGGTGGGGCCTACGAGCAGTACTTC. This translates into CATSRDGGAYEQYF. This chain uses TRBV15 with TRBJ2-7; D remains ambiguous. From germline, CDR1 is LNHNV and CDR2 YYDKDF (reference sequence). The CDR3 extends over 14 amino acids. Between the trimmed V and J ends, which lost 0 bases and 2 bases, there was a span of 8 bases.

The chain combines TRBV28 with TRBJ2-7; D might be TRBD2 (6 bases). Per germline, CDR1 MDHEN and CDR2 SYDVKM. V lost 8 bases and J 5 bases, leaving 19 bases between the germline ends. The CDR3 contains 14 residues. The chain's CDR3 is CASAGTQGVDEQYF. The DNA for the CDR3 is TGTGCCAGCGCAGGGACTCAGGGCGTAGACGAGCAGTACTTC.

The CDR3 nucleotides read TGCGCCAGCAGCCAAGTTGTGGCGGCGGTCAATCAGCCCCAGCATTTT. Its protein is CASSQVVAAVNQPQHF. V usage is TRBV4-1 and J usage is TRBJ1-5; D ambiguous. The CDR3 sequence is 16 residues long. CDR1 and CDR2 from the germline V gene are MGHRA and YSYEKL. Trimming stripped 1 base from V and 3 bases from J, with 13 bases between.

The chain is built from TRBV6-5 and TRBJ2-7; the D call may be TRBD1 or TRBD2 (5 bases each). Germline lookup yields CDR1 MNHEY and CDR2 SVGAGI. Trimming left V 5 bases short and J 5 bases short, with 13 bases between. The CDR3 has 13 amino acids. The CDR3 bases are TGTGCCAGCAGTCTAACCCGGGGCGACGAGCAGTACTTC. As protein: CASSLTRGDEQYF.

The chain joins TRBV14 to TRBJ2-6, with D perhaps assigned TRBD1 or TRBD2 (6 bases each). V lost 4 bases, J lost 0 bases, and 16 bases lay in between. Per the germline V gene, CDR1 is SGHDN and CDR2 is FVKESK. This CDR3 contains 18 residues. The CDR3 here is CASSPLDRLVSGANVLTF. In DNA, the CDR3 is TGTGCCAGCAGCCCCCTGGACAGACTAGTCTCTGGGGCCAACGTCCTGACTTTC.

This clone came up once. CDR3 bases: TGTGCCAGTATGCCCGATAGCACAGATACGCAGTATTTT. Protein product: CASMPDSTDTQYF. The rearrangement links TRBV19 to TRBJ2-3; no reliable D call. Germline loops: CDR1 LNHDA, CDR2 SQIVND (reference sequence). Trimming left V 7 bases short and J 0 bases short, with 8 bases between. The CDR3 is made up of 13 amino acids.

This clone came up a few times. The chain links TRBV2 to TRBJ2-2; tentative D call: TRBD2 (5 bases). Germline V CDR1 and CDR2: SNHLY, FYNNEI. The CDR3 spans 13 residues. V shed 3 bases and J shed 6 bases, with 8 bases lying between them. Written as DNA, the CDR3 is TGTGCCAGCAGTGACTACGGGGCCGGGGAGCTGTTTTTT. Its protein is CASSDYGAGELFF.

This clone was seen a single time. The chain is built from TRBV3-1 (or the pseudogene TRBV3-2) and TRBJ1-4; TRBD1 might be the D (5 bases). This CDR3 contains 14 residues. The V end lost 1 base, the J end lost 7 bases, and 10 bases lay between the germline ends. CDR1 is LGHDT and CDR2 is YNNKEL in the germline V gene (reference sequence). CDR3 protein: CASSQGGFGEKLFF. CDR3 nucleotides: TGTGCCAGCAGCCAAGGGGGGTTCGGTGAAAAACTGTTTTTT.

This clone appeared a few times. In DNA, the CDR3 is TGTGCCACCAGTTCGGGATTCAATCAGCCCCAGCATTTT. Amino acids: CATSSGFNQPQHF. The rearrangement joins TRBV24-1 to TRBJ1-5, with D unresolved. This CDR3 comprises 13 residues. Germline CDR1 reads KGHDR; CDR2 reads SFDVKD. V lost 6 bases and J 3 bases, leaving 8 bases between the germline ends.

The CDR3 region is CASSLGQGINYGYTF. The CDR3 DNA reads as TGTGCCAGCAGCTTGGGACAGGGGATTAACTATGGCTACACCTTC. The chain is built from TRBV5-6 and TRBJ1-2; TRBD1 agrees at 8 bases. The germline V gene encodes CDR1 SGHDT and CDR2 YYEEEE. CDR3 length: 15 amino acids. V dropped 0 bases and J dropped 1; count of bases not matched to a gene: 2.

V usage is TRBV5-1 and J usage is TRBJ2-2; D is possibly TRBD2 (5 bases). CDR3 length: 13 amino acids. Per germline, CDR1 SGHRS and CDR2 YFSETQ. V was shortened by 7 bases and J by 8 bases, with 15 bases between the two germline ends. The CDR3 reads CASSATGSGELFF. As DNA, the CDR3 is TGCGCCAGCTCGGCGACGGGGTCGGGGGAGCTGTTTTTT.

This clone occurred once. Different DNA sequences within this sample yield the same CDR3. V usage is TRBV19 and J usage is TRBJ2-7; D remains ambiguous. CDR1 LNHDA and CDR2 SQIVND come from the germline V gene (reference sequence). This CDR3 has 11 residues. V gave up 7 bases and J gave up 3 bases, with 7 bases separating them. This CDR3 reads CASKGLYEQYF. Here the CDR3 DNA reads TGTGCCAGTAAGGGCCTCTACGAGCAGTACTTC.

Only a few counts were recorded for this clone. This sequence joins TRBV7-9 and TRBJ1-2, with a tentative D call TRBD1 (6 bases). Germline V CDR1 and CDR2: SEHNR, FQNEAQ (reference sequence). The ends were cut back, 4 bases at V and 8 bases at J, with 14 bases in the middle. The CDR3 has 13 amino acids. The CDR3 nucleotides are TGTGCCAGCAGCTCGACAGGAGTCGAGGGCTACACCTTC. Its protein product is CASSSTGVEGYTF.

This chain uses TRBV7-2 with TRBJ2-4, with D perhaps matching TRBD2 (7 bases). Trimming cost V 5 bases and J 3 bases, with 20 bases left between them. The CDR3 has 17 amino acids. The germline CDR1 and CDR2 sequences are SGHTA and FQGNSA. This CDR3 is CASSPSLGGAVKNIQYF. The CDR3 nucleotides read TGTGCCAGCAGCCCATCCTTGGGGGGGGCCGTCAAAAACATTCAGTACTTC.

The rearrangement joins TRBV25-1 to TRBJ1-4; perhaps TRBD1 as D (5 bases). Per the germline V gene, CDR1 is MGHDK and CDR2 is SYGVNS. Trimming pared 2 bases from V and 8 bases from J, leaving 18 bases between. The CDR3 consists of 16 residues. This chain's CDR3 is CASSEAVGHGPEKLFF. In DNA, the CDR3 is TGTGCCAGCAGTGAAGCGGTGGGGCACGGCCCGGAAAAACTGTTTTTT.

V and J are TRBV10-2 and TRBJ2-2; D is unresolved. This CDR3 comprises 13 residues. Germline assignment: CDR1 WSHSY and CDR2 SAAADI. V shed 8 bases and J shed 6 bases, with 13 bases lying between them. The CDR3 sequence is CASRSQLPGELFF. CDR3 coding DNA: TGCGCCAGCCGATCACAGCTTCCCGGGGAGCTGTTTTTT.

A few counts support this clone. The chain uses TRBV10-1 and TRBJ2-7; D unresolved. Germline loops: CDR1 WNHNN, CDR2 SYGVQD (reference sequence). V was pared by 4 bases and J by 6 bases, with 10 bases between. This CDR3 comprises 12 residues. This CDR3 is CASSVPSGEQYF. CDR3 DNA sequence: TGCGCCAGCAGTGTCCCATCGGGCGAGCAGTACTTC.

This rearrangement joins TRBV7-6 to TRBJ1-3; TRBD1 is a possible D gene (5 bases). Trimming removed 1 base from V and 0 bases from J, with 16 bases in between. CDR3 size: 18 residues. CDR1 and CDR2 (germline): SGHVS, FNYEAQ. CDR3 DNA sequence: TGTGCCAGCAGCTTAGTTGGGACCCCTACCCCCTCTGGAAACACCATATATTTT. Its translation: CASSLVGTPTPSGNTIYF.

In regard to this clone: The sample holds other DNA sequences that translate to the same CDR3. The chain links TRBV11-2 to TRBJ1-5; D gene uncertain. The V end lost 2 bases, the J end lost 6 bases, and 5 bases lay between the germline ends. Germline CDR1 reads SGHAT; CDR2 reads FQNNGV. The CDR3 sequence is 12 residues long. CDR3 residues: CASSLLGQPQHF. CDR3 DNA: TGTGCCAGCAGCTTATTGGGTCAGCCCCAGCATTTT.

The rearrangement joins TRBV6-5 to TRBJ1-3; D gene ambiguous. The V end was cut by 3 bases, the J end by 2 bases, with 5 bases between. This CDR3 comprises 13 residues. Germline V gives CDR1 MNHEY, CDR2 SVGAGI. DNA for the CDR3: TGTGCCAGCAGTTATACGGCTGGAAACACCATATATTTT. It codes for CASSYTAGNTIYF.

This clone was found once. The V and J genes are TRBV5-1 and TRBJ1-2; 9 nucleotides line up with TRBD1. This CDR3 spans 14 amino acids. Looked up from germline, CDR1 is SGHRS and CDR2 is YFSETQ. The ends lost 4 bases at V and 7 bases at J; junction bases unmatched: 8. This chain's CDR3 is CASSISGTGIGYTF. The CDR3, as DNA: TGCGCCAGCAGCATCTCCGGGACAGGGATTGGCTACACCTTC.